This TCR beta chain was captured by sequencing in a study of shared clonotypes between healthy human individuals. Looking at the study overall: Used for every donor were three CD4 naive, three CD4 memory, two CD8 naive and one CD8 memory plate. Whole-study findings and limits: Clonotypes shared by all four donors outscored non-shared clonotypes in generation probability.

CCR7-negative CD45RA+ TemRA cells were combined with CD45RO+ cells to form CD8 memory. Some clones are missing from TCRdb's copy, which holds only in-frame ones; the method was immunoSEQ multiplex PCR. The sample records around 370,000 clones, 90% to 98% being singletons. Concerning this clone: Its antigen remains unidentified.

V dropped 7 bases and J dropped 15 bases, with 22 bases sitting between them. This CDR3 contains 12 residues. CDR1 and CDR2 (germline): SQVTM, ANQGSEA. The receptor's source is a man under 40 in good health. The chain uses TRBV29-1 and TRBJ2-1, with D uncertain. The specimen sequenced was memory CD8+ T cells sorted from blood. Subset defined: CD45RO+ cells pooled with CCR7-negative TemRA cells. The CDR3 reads CSAVLSGRFVFF. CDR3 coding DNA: TGCAGCGCCGTTCTATCGGGTCGGTTTGTGTTCTTC.